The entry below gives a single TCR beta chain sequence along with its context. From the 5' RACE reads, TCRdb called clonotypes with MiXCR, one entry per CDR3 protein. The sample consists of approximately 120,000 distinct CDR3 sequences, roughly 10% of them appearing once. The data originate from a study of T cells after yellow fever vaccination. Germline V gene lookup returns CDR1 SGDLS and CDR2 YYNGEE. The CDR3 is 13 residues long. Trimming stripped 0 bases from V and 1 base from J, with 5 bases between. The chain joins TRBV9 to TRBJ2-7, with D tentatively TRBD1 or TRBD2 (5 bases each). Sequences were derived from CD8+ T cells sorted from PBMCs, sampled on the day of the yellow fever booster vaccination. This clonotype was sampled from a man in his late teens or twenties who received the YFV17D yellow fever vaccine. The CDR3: CASSVGGSYEQYF. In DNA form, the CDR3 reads TGTGCCAGCAGCGTAGGGGGGTCCTACGAGCAGTACTTC.